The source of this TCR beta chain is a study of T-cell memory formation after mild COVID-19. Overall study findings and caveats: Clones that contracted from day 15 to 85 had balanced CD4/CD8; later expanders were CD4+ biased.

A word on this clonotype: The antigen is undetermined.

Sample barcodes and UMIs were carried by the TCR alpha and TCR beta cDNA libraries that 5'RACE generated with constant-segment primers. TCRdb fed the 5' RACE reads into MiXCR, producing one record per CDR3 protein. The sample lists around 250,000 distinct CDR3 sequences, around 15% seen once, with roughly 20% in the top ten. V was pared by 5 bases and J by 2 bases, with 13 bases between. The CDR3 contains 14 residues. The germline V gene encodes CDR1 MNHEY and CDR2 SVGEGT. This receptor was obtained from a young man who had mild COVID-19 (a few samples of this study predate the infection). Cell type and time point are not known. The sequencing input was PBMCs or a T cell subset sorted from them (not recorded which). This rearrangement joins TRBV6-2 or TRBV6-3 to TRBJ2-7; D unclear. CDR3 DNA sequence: TGTGCCAGCAGTCCCCGGACGGGCCCCTACGAGCAGTACTTC. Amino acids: CASSPRTGPYEQYF.